Presented here are 27 T cell receptor gamma chains from one specimen sequenced in a study of gamma-delta T cells after stem cell transplantation. TCRdb re-called the RT-PCR reads via CATT. The sample consists of 1,500 to 2,000 gamma-chain clones, nearly 2% of them appearing once. Sequencing was performed on gamma-delta T cells. All receptors derive from a human donor. It is not recorded whose cells these are; they may come from a transplant donor.

This clone is medium-sized in the sample. The V and J genes are TRGV2 and TRGJ1 or TRGJ2. The CDR3 has 14 residues. Germline-derived CDR1 and CDR2 are EGSNGY and YDSYNSKV. Trimming removed 0 bases from V and 4 bases from J; junction bases left unmatched: 6. The CDR3 DNA sequence: TGTGCCACCTGGGACGGGCCCGCGTATTATAAGAAACTCTTT. Translated: CATWDGPAYYKKLF.

Details on this clone: A read error likely explains why the TCRdb protein, taken from a much larger clone, differs from this DNA's translation at residue 5; the protein shown is translated from the DNA. V is TRGV9 and J is TRGJ1 or TRGJ2. The CDR3 length is 13 residues. The germline gives CDR1 GITISATS, CDR2 ISYDGTV (reference sequence). Trimming took 5 bases from V and 3 from J; bases not matched to a gene: 7. The CDR3 bases are TGTGCCTTGTGGGGGGCCATTTATTATAAGAAACTCTTT. Protein sequence: CALWGAIYYKKLF.

By share, this clone counts as medium-sized (0.01 to 0.1%). This specimen includes other DNA sequences encoding the same CDR3. J is TRGJP and V is TRGV9. Germline trimming cut 2 bases from V and 4 bases from J; bases unmatched to any gene: 2. The CDR3 sequence is 16 residues long. Germline V gives CDR1 GITISATS, CDR2 ISYDGTV (reference sequence). The DNA of the CDR3 is TGTGCCTTGTGGGAGGACCAAGAGTTGGGCAAAAAAATCAAGGTATTT. This sequence encodes CALWEDQELGKKIKVF.

With respect to this clone: The mismatch at residue 6 between this DNA's translation and the TCRdb protein of a much larger clone likely reflects a read error; the protein shown is translated from the DNA. V gene TRGV9 combines with J gene TRGJP. Germline V lookup: CDR1 GITISATS, CDR2 ISYDGTV (reference sequence). The length of the CDR3 is 15 residues. V trimming: 4 bases; J trimming: 7 bases; junction bases outside the gene matches: 4. Here the CDR3 reads CALWDSELGKKIKVF. In DNA form, the CDR3 reads TGTGCCTTGTGGGATTCGGAGTTGGGCAAAAAAATCAAGGTATTT.

By share, this clone counts as medium-sized. The chain uses TRGV9 and TRGJP. V dropped 0 bases and J dropped 4; count of bases not matched to a gene: 9. CDR3 length equals 19 residues. Germline loops: CDR1 GITISATS, CDR2 ISYDGTV (reference sequence). The CDR3 reads CALWEVGTYQELGKKIKVF. The CDR3 nucleotides are TGTGCCTTGTGGGAGGTGGGTACCTATCAAGAGTTGGGCAAAAAAATCAAGGTATTT.

This clone was counted only a few times. The TCRdb record carries a much larger clone's protein, which differs from this DNA's translation at residue 7; a read error is the likely cause, and the protein listed here is the DNA translation. This chain uses TRGV9 with TRGJP. In germline, CDR1 is GITISATS, CDR2 ISYDGTV (reference sequence). V lost 2 bases to trimming and J lost 5 bases; unmatched junction nucleotides: 6. This CDR3 has 17 residues. CDR3 sequence reads: CALWEAPEELGKKIKVF. CDR3 in DNA: TGTGCCTTGTGGGAGGCACCAGAAGAGTTGGGCAAAAAAATCAAGGTATTT.

This clone counts as medium-sized. Being one base from a much bigger clone, this may be a read error. The CDR3 protein is CALWEVGLGKKIKVF. In nucleotides, the CDR3 is TGTGCCTTGTGGGAGGTGGGGTTGGGCAAAAAAATCAAGGTATTT. V usage is TRGV9 and J usage is TRGJP. This CDR3 region has 15 residues. CDR1 GITISATS and CDR2 ISYDGTV come from the germline V gene (reference sequence). Losses at the gene ends were 0 bases for V and 9 bases for J; bases not matched to a gene: 2.

Only a few counts were recorded for this clone. J is TRGJ1 or TRGJ2 and V is TRGV2. The length of the CDR3 is 13 residues. Looked up from germline, CDR1 is EGSNGY and CDR2 is YDSYNSKV. V trimming: 4 bases; J trimming: 0 bases; junction bases outside the gene matches: 3. The CDR3: CATWEKNYYKKLF. The CDR3 nucleotides read TGTGCCACCTGGGAAAAGAATTATTATAAGAAACTCTTT.

This clone was seen more than once but under ten times. The junction departs from germline at one end; a sequencing error may be responsible. The sample has other DNA sequences that encode this CDR3 too. The chain is built from TRGV9 and TRGJ1 or TRGJ2. Per the germline V gene, CDR1 is GITISATS and CDR2 is ISYDGTV (reference sequence). This CDR3 contains 10 residues. CDR3 residues: CALWERQKLF. CDR3 nucleotides: TGCGCCTTGTGGGAGAGGCAGAAACTCTTT.

This clone is medium-sized (0.01 to 0.1%) by share. V is TRGV8 and J is TRGJP1. V was clipped by 8 bases and J by 3 bases; unmatched bases: 12. Germline CDR1 VENAVY, CDR2 YDSYNSRV. The CDR3 runs to 15 residues. CDR3 DNA sequence: TGTGCCACCTCCCCCTTACTGCCCACTGGTTGGTTCAAGATATTT. Translated: CATSPLLPTGWFKIF.

This clone is classed as medium-sized. DNA of the CDR3: TGTGCCACCTGGGATAGGAAACTTACCTTGTTACCTTGGGATTATAAGAAACTCTTT. It is translated as CATWDRKLTLLPWDYKKLF. The genes are TRGV8 and TRGJ1 or TRGJ2. This CDR3 spans 19 amino acids. Germline V gene sequence: CDR1 VENAVY, CDR2 YDSYNSRV. V shed 0 bases and J 5 bases; nucleotides not matched to a gene: 22.

This clone was seen a handful of times. This may be a read error: a much more frequent sequence differs by one nucleotide. CDR3: CALWGSQELGKKIKVF. The DNA for the CDR3 is TGTGCCTTGTGGGGGTCGCAAGAGTTGGGCAAAAAAATCAAGGTATTT. The gene calls are TRGV9 and TRGJP. The CDR3 is 16 residues long. The trim removed 5 bases at V and 3 bases at J, leaving 4 bases unmatched. The germline V gene encodes CDR1 GITISATS and CDR2 ISYDGTV (reference sequence).

A few counts support this clone. The protein TCRdb gives is from a much larger clone and does not agree with this DNA's translation at residue 3, likely a read error; the protein shown here comes from the DNA. The V call is TRGV9, the J call TRGJP. CDR1 and CDR2 from the germline V gene are GITISATS and ISYDGTV (reference sequence). The CDR3 spans 17 residues. CDR3 in amino acids: CASWEALQELGKKIKVF. CDR3 nucleotides: TGTGCCTCGTGGGAGGCCCTGCAAGAGTTGGGCAAAAAAATCAAGGTATTT.

This clone is categorized as medium-sized. CDR3 residues: CALWEAALFELGKKIKVF. The CDR3 coding sequence is TGTGCCTTGTGGGAGGCCGCACTTTTCGAGTTGGGCAAAAAAATCAAGGTATTT. The chain joins TRGV9 to TRGJP. V lost 2 bases and J lost 7; bases outside the gene matches: 11. The CDR3 sequence is 18 residues long. Germline CDR1 and CDR2: GITISATS and ISYDGTV (reference sequence).

This clone came up a few times. The protein that TCRdb holds for this DNA derives from a much larger clone and differs from the translated DNA at residue 10, which likely indicates a read error; the protein shown here is translated from the DNA. This chain connects TRGV3 to TRGJ1 or TRGJ2. Germline CDR1 is VTNTFY and CDR2 is YDVSTARD (reference sequence). This CDR3 spans 12 amino acids. In DNA form, the CDR3 reads TGTGCCACCTGGGACGGGCATTATAAGAGACTCTTT. This sequence encodes CATWDGHYKRLF.

By share of the sample, this clone is medium-sized (0.01 to 0.1%). The V gene is TRGV9, the J gene TRGJP. CDR3 length: 16 residues. J gave up 6 bases and V 5 bases, and 7 bases lay outside the gene matches. Looked up from germline, CDR1 is GITISATS and CDR2 is ISYDGTV (reference sequence). This chain's CDR3 is CALWAVAELGKKIKVF. The CDR3 DNA reads as TGTGCCTTGTGGGCAGTAGCAGAGTTGGGCAAAAAAATCAAGGTATTT.

In its sample, this clone ranks as medium-sized. The chain joins TRGV3 to TRGJP2. The J segment lost 5 bases and the V segment lost 6 bases, leaving 27 bases of the junction unmatched. The CDR3 extends over 20 amino acids. The germline gives CDR1 VTNTFY, CDR2 YDVSTARD (reference sequence). The CDR3 loop reads CATWWPPGTGKVKSDWIKTF. The DNA for the CDR3 is TGTGCCACCTGGTGGCCACCTGGGACAGGCAAAGTGAAGAGTGATTGGATCAAGACGTTT.

The genes are TRGV9 and TRGJP. The CDR3 loop spans 18 amino acids. In germline, CDR1 is GITISATS, CDR2 ISYDGTV (reference sequence). V trimming: 2 bases; J trimming: 3 bases; junction bases outside the gene matches: 7. The chain's CDR3 is CALWEDHQQELGKKIKVF. In DNA form, the CDR3 reads TGTGCCTTGTGGGAGGACCACCAGCAAGAGTTGGGCAAAAAAATCAAGGTATTT.

In regard to this clone: A far larger clone is a single base away, which makes a read error likely. This rearrangement joins TRGV9 to TRGJ1 or TRGJ2. Germline CDR1 is GITISATS and CDR2 is ISYDGTV (reference sequence). Trimming at V came to 9 bases and at J to 16 bases, leaving 18 bases not matched to a gene. The CDR3 has 11 amino acids. CDR3 in amino acids: CALPVRAGNLF. DNA for the CDR3: TGTGCCTTGCCCGTGCGGGCGGGGAACCTCTTT.

The gene calls are TRGV9 and TRGJP. The junction had 8 bases not matched to a gene; V was cut back by 5 bases and J by 7 bases. This CDR3 contains 16 residues. The germline CDR1 and CDR2 sequences are GITISATS and ISYDGTV (reference sequence). In nucleotides, the CDR3 is TGTGCCTTGTGGGGGCCGTGGGAGTTGGGCAAAAAAATCAAGGTATTT. Protein sequence: CALWGPWELGKKIKVF.

A word on this clone: The sample holds other DNA sequences that translate to the same CDR3. The gene calls are TRGV9 and TRGJP. The junction had 8 bases not matched to a gene; V was cut back by 0 bases and J by 6 bases. This CDR3 region has 18 residues. CDR1 and CDR2 (germline): GITISATS, ISYDGTV (reference sequence). CDR3 region: CALWEVQKGELGKKIKVF. The DNA for the CDR3 is TGTGCCTTGTGGGAGGTGCAAAAAGGAGAGTTGGGCAAAAAAATCAAGGTATTT.

This clone was seen more than once but under ten times. A read error likely explains this, since a far larger clone differs by one base. Distinct nucleotide sequences in the sample also encode this CDR3. CDR3 loop: CATWEDKKLF. For the CDR3, the DNA is TGCGCCACCTGGGAGGATAAGAAACTCTTT. The chain has TRGV2 and TRGJ1 or TRGJ2. Germline V CDR1 and CDR2: EGSNGY, YDSYNSKV. The CDR3 extends over 10 amino acids.

This clone is termed medium-sized. A read error is likely here: a far larger clone is one base away. This chain uses TRGV9 with TRGJP. The CDR3 has 16 residues. Looked up from germline, CDR1 is GITISATS and CDR2 is ISYDGTV (reference sequence). The V and J ends lost 4 bases and 3 bases, in that order; junction bases with no gene match: 3. CDR3 coding DNA: TGTGCCTTGTGGGACGTGCAAGAGTTGGGCAAAAAAATCAAGGTATTT. Translating it yields CALWDVQELGKKIKVF.

Worth noting for this clone: The junction departs from the called germline gene at one end, perhaps through a read error. The rearrangement links TRGV9 to TRGJP. The CDR3 has 15 amino acids. Germline CDR1 GITISATS, CDR2 ISYDGTV (reference sequence). CDR3 protein: CALWGTELSKKIKVF. The CDR3 coding sequence is TGTGCCTTGTGGGGTACAGAGTTGAGCAAAAAAATCAAGGTATTT.

This clone is judged medium-sized (0.01 to 0.1%). This sequence joins TRGV4 and TRGJ1 or TRGJ2. Germline assignment: CDR1 EGSTGY and CDR2 YDSYTSSV. Trimming took 5 bases from V and 11 from J; bases not matched to a gene: 9. CDR3 length: 11 residues. The DNA of the CDR3 is TGTGCCACCTGGGGTACTCCGGAGAAACTCTTT. This sequence encodes CATWGTPEKLF.

With regard to this clone: For this DNA, TCRdb reports the protein of a much larger clone, which diverges at residue 4, most likely from a read error; the protein presented here is translated directly from the DNA. The gene calls are TRGV4 and TRGJ1 or TRGJ2. The CDR3 covers 12 residues. The germline V gene has CDR1 EGSTGY and CDR2 YDSYTSSV. CDR3 bases: TGTGCCACCCGGGATGGCACCTATAAGAAACTCTTT. Amino acid sequence: CATRDGTYKKLF.

This clone qualifies as medium-sized. The V call is TRGV2, the J call TRGJP2. The CDR3 has 16 residues. V dropped 0 bases and J dropped 2; count of bases not matched to a gene: 6. CDR1 is EGSNGY, CDR2 YDSYNSKV, per germline. The CDR3 here is CATWDGPKSSDWIKTF. The CDR3 DNA sequence: TGTGCCACCTGGGACGGGCCGAAAAGTAGTGATTGGATCAAGACGTTT.